This T cell receptor beta chain was sequenced during a study of regulatory T cells in long-lasting Graves disease (dated by TCRdb to the early 2020s). Broadly, across the study: Newly diagnosed Graves' disease patients had taken antithyroid drugs for less than 3 months. TCR sequencing covered 13 persistent and 20 or so newly diagnosed Graves' disease patients, around 35 samples in total. The study was registered as a clinical trial and conducted in China. Patients with persistent Graves' disease were compared with patients with newly diagnosed Graves' disease using TCR sequencing and RNA sequencing of peripheral blood. Points the paper makes about the study in general: Sequencing and analysis were restricted to the TCR beta chain. Peripheral blood alone was examined, since thyroid tissue, which constituted the primary lesion, could not be accessed. The small sample size was acknowledged by the authors as a limitation that may reduce accuracy. More public clonotypes were shared among persistent patients (under 3,000) than among newly diagnosed patients (roughly 1,000). Persistent disease showed preferential use of TRBV28, TRBJ1-2 and TRBJ2-5, whereas newly diagnosed disease favored TRBV20-1 and TRBJ2-1. Compared with newly diagnosed patients, persistent Graves' disease patients had lower TCR Shannon entropy and fewer highly expanded clones, which suggests clonal expansion.

What this sample's time point label stands for: newly diagnosed GD, antithyroid drugs for less than 3 months. RNA was extracted from PBMCs in TRIzol for both TCR sequencing and RNA sequencing. The diagnosis of Graves' disease followed American Thyroid Association guidelines. Patients for the study were recruited at an endocrinology department in Xi'an, China. Each patient gave about 9.1 milliliters of peripheral blood, collected in an EDTA anticoagulant tube. PBMCs were isolated by Ficoll Paque Plus density gradient separation without further T cell sorting. An Agilent 2100 Bioanalyzer and agarose gel were used to check RNA quality, while a NanoDrop 2000 measured RNA concentration. From cysteine to phenylalanine, the CDR3 is 16 amino acids long. CDR3 DNA is the only sequence kept; it has 48 bases, read in frame from the first base. Trimming costs V 4 bases and J 2 bases, and their ends lie 18 bases apart. From a lookup of the germline V gene (reference sequence), CDR1 and CDR2 are SEHNR and FQNEAQ.

The library was produced with multiplex PCR. The instrument was an Illumina HiSeq 4000. To build TCR beta libraries, CDR3 regions were amplified by Arm-PCR using iRepertoire HTBI primers. Before sequencing, the PCR products underwent gel purification. In the paper's pipeline: Gene usage analysis of CDR3 amino acid clonotypes relied on the 55 to 80 TRBV and around 13 TRBJ segments identified across samples. COPE and FqMerger were used to merge filtered high-quality paired reads into contigs. BLAST was used to align contigs to IMGT TRBV, TRBD and TRBJ reference genes, with CDR3 defined following IMGT. Any clonotype with a frequency above 0.1% was classified as a highly expanded clone. Shannon entropy served as the measure of repertoire diversity, while the Gini coefficient captured V-J evenness. Clonotypes shared by more than one individual were considered public. The raw public reads went through TCRdb reprocessing: fastp at Q25, MiXCR clone calling, in-frame beta chains kept. Rows are combined by CDR3 protein, so each entry shows the most common genes and DNA. TCRdb, rather than the study authors, made the V and J calls. For this sample the table gives about 320,000 distinct CDR3 sequences, of which about a sixth were detected only once. About 39% of the sample lies in the top ten.

This clonotype was counted ten times or more. Its recognized antigen is unknown. One base away there is no much larger clone; base qualities are not given. Sequences were derived from peripheral blood mononuclear cells (PBMCs), sampled at new diagnosis, from a patient treated with antithyroid drugs. The sequence came from a female donor with Graves disease. Here the chain combines TRBV7-9 and TRBJ2-7; D gene: possibly TRBD2, on 5 matching bases. The CDR3: CASSSEGSRKPYEQYF. The nucleotide sequence is TGTGCCAGCAGCTCCGAGGGAAGCAGAAAGCCCTACGAGCAGTACTTC. With the portions outside the CDR3 filled from the reference TRBV7-9 and TRBJ2-7 genes, the complete variable region becomes DTGVSQNPRHKITKRGQNVTFRCDPISEHNRLYWYRQTLGQGPEFLTYFQNEAQLEKSRLLSDRFSAERPKGSFSTLEIQRTEQGDSAMYLCASSSEGSRKPYEQYFGPGTRLTVT.